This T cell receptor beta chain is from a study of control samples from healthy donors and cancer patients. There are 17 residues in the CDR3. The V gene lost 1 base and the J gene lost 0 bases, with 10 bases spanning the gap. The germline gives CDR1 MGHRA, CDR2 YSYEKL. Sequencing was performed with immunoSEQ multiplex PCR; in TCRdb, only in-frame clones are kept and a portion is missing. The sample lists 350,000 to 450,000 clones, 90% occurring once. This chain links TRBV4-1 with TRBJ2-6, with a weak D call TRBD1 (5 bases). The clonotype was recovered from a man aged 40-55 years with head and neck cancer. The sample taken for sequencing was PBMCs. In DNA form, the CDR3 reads TGCGCCAGCAGCCAAGGGGGCAGTAGCTCTGGGGCCAACGTCCTGACTTTC. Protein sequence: CASSQGGSSSGANVLTF.